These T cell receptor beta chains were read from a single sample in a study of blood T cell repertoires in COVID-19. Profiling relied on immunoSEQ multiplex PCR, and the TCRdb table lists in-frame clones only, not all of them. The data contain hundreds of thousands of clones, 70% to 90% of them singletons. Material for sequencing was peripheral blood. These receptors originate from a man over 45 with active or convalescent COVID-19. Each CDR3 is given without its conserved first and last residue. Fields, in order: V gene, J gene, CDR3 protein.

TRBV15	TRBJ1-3	ATSSQRGSGNTIY
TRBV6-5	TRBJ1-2	ASIKTDTNYGYT
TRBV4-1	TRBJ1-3	ASSHAAGGGSGNTIY
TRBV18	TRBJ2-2	ASSPTGTTYAGELF
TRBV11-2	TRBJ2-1	ASSDGTNNEQF
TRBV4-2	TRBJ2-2	ASSQERLNTGELF
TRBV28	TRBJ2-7	ASVTTGSSGSYEQY
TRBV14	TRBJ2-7	ASSQGGSSFHSYEQY
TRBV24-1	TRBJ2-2	ATAGTGATGELF
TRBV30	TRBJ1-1	AWSVLRQGQAF
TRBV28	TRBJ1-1	ASRRTGGDGTEAF
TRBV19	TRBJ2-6	ASKIGRVQLAGPSGANVLT
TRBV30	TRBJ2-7	AWTSDSYEQY
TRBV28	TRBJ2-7	ASSTTGLEQY
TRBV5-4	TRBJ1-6	ASSEVQGNNSPLH
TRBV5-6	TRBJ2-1	ASSLGAGGPWNEQF
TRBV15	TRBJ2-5	ATSRGTGFLQETQY
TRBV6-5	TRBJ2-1	ASSYSRGSGSLF
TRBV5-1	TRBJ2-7	ASSVRDSYEQY
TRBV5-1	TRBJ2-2	ASSSLGGDTGELF
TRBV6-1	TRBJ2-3	ASSELAGTGSDTQY
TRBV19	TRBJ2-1	ASSIASGRVYNEQF
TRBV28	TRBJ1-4	ASSPQGATNEKLF
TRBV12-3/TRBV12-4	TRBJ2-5	ASSLAESQY
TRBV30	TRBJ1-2	AWSVQGLGGYT
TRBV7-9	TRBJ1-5	ASSSPGFSGNQPQH
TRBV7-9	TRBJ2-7	ASSLAGVNEQY
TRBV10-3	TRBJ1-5	AISERGFGDQPQH
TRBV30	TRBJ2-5	AWSVHLTIQPTETQY
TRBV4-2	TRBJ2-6	ASSQGGQGALGANVLT
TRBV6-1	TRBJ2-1	ASSEAPGLALDEQF
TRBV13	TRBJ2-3	ASSRSGRGMADTQY
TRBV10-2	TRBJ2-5	ASSELGGETQY
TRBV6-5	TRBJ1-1	ASPANANTEAF
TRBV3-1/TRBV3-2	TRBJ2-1	ASSRRTVYNEQF
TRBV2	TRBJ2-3	ASRAGHFTDTQY
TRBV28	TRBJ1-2	ASSLFRGIDGYT
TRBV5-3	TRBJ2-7	ARSLKPGHFLYEQY
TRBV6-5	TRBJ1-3	ASSPTGTSGNTIY
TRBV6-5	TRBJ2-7	ASSRQALSGHEQY
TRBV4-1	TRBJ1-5	ASSHIGQGQNQPQH
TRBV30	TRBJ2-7	AWSFLREGEQY
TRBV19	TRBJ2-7	ASSIGRQGSYEQY
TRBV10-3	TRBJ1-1	AIKGDRMNTEAF
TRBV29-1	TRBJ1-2	SVEERRGYT
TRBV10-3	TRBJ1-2	AISDLQGIVDYGYT
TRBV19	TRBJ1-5	ASSGTGNQPQH
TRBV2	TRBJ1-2	ASSELQGVGGYT
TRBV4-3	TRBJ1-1	ASSRGARTEAF
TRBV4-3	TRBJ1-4	ASSQGVGRGEKLF
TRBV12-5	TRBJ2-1	ASGLDGVTGGDF
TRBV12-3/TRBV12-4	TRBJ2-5	ASSSGYQETQY
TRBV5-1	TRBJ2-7	ASSLMGQSYEQY
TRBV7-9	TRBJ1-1	ASSLVGQGAGEAF
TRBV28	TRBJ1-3	ASSLVRSISGNTIY
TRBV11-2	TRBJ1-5	ASSLGVSNQPQH
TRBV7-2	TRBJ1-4	ASSPRGQGTNEKLF
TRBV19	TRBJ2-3	ASRGSSGSRTDTQY
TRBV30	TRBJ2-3	AWSHRGTDTQY
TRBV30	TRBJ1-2	AWTGTGRSNYGYT